These T cell receptor beta chains were read from a single sample in a study of OX40 agonist ivuxolimab in advanced cancers. Data came from immunoSEQ multiplex PCR; TCRdb stores just in-frame clones and leaves some out. The repertoire holds 43,000 or so clones, with around nine tenths as singletons. The material sequenced was CD4+ or CD8+ T cells sorted from blood, taken in a trial of the OX40 agonist ivuxolimab. The source of these receptors is an adult with an advanced solid tumor such as melanoma, head and neck, liver or kidney cancer. The CDR3 runs from the conserved cysteine through the conserved F or W. The order of the fields is clone size, V gene, D gene, J gene, CDR3 protein, CDR3 DNA. D genes are given only for firm matches. Not every row has a clone size; where given, it reads once, few, many or a size class.

NA	TRBV29-1	TRBD1	TRBJ2-3	CSVAGTGADTQYF	TGCAGCGTTGCCGGGACAGGGGCAGATACGCAGTATTTT
NA	TRBV25-1	NA	TRBJ1-3	CASSPREGYGNTIYF	TGTGCCAGCAGCCCCCGAGAGGGTTACGGAAACACCATATATTTT
NA	TRBV7-2	NA	TRBJ1-1	CASSRWGGRGTEAFF	TGTGCCAGCAGCCGCTGGGGGGGGAGGGGCACTGAAGCTTTCTTT
NA	TRBV18	NA	TRBJ2-2	CASSPEWTGELFF	TGTGCCAGCTCACCAGAGTGGACCGGGGAGCTGTTTTTT
few	TRBV6-4	NA	TRBJ2-3	CASSDPPSLAQYF	TGTGCCAGCAGTGACCCCCCGTCTCTAGCGCAGTATTTT
NA	TRBV7-3	NA	TRBJ1-1	CASSLHQGNTEAFF	TGTGCCAGCAGCTTACATCAGGGCAACACTGAAGCTTTCTTT
NA	TRBV5-6	NA	TRBJ2-7	CASSLALQWRNEQYF	TGTGCCAGCAGCTTGGCTCTCCAGTGGAGAAACGAGCAGTACTTC
NA	TRBV5-4	TRBD1	TRBJ2-2	CASRDRVAGELFF	TGTGCCAGCAGGGACAGGGTGGCCGGGGAGCTGTTTTTT
NA	TRBV4-1	TRBD1	TRBJ2-7	CASSQPNRDRSYEQYF	TGCGCCAGCAGCCAACCAAACCGGGACAGGTCCTACGAGCAGTACTTC
NA	TRBV5-1	TRBD2	TRBJ2-2	CASSIQGLAGSVGELFF	TGCGCCAGCAGCATACAGGGTCTAGCGGGATCGGTAGGGGAGCTGTTTTTT
NA	TRBV25-1	NA	TRBJ2-3	CASRSLGTQYF	TGTGCCAGCAGGTCGTTGGGTACGCAGTATTTT
NA	TRBV7-7	TRBD1	TRBJ2-2	CASAGTVTGELFF	TGTGCTAGCGCCGGGACAGTCACCGGGGAGCTGTTTTTT
NA	TRBV15	NA	TRBJ2-6	CATSRGTPYSGANVLTF	TGTGCCACCAGCAGGGGGACACCCTACTCTGGGGCCAACGTCCTGACTTTC
NA	TRBV6-1	NA	TRBJ2-2	CASSQMAVNTGELFF	TGTGCCAGCAGCCAAATGGCGGTAAACACCGGGGAGCTGTTTTTT
NA	TRBV7-9	TRBD1	TRBJ2-5	CASSWGQQKETQYF	TGTGCCAGCAGCTGGGGACAGCAAAAAGAGACCCAGTACTTC
NA	TRBV2	NA	TRBJ2-3	CASRSGTRTDTQYF	TGTGCCAGCAGATCCGGGACGCGCACAGATACGCAGTATTTT
few	TRBV5-1	TRBD1	TRBJ2-5	CASNARGQTNQETQYF	TGCGCCAGCAACGCGAGGGGACAGACAAACCAAGAGACCCAGTACTTC
NA	TRBV5-1	TRBD1	TRBJ1-5	CASSPQGAVGQPQHF	TGCGCCAGCAGCCCACAGGGGGCAGTTGGGCAGCCCCAGCATTTT
NA	TRBV5-1	NA	TRBJ2-3	CASSLQGIGTDTQYF	TGCGCCAGCAGCCTCCAGGGAATTGGCACAGATACGCAGTATTTT
NA	TRBV30	TRBD1	TRBJ1-4	CAWSDRTGATEKLFF	TGTGCCTGGAGTGACCGGACAGGGGCTACTGAAAAACTGTTTTTT
NA	TRBV7-3	TRBD1	TRBJ2-1	CASSSTGPGNEQFF	TGTGCCAGCAGCTCGACAGGGCCGGGAAATGAGCAGTTCTTC
NA	TRBV6-5	NA	TRBJ2-7	CASRPPGGNEQYF	TGTGCCAGCAGGCCCCCCGGGGGAAACGAGCAGTACTTC